Presented here are 3 T cell receptor gamma chains from one specimen sequenced in a study of intestinal T cells in coeliac disease. The TRG library came from 150 to 250 ng of biopsy DNA amplified with LymphoTrack primers. With CATT, TCRdb re-called clones from the multiplex PCR reads. The sample includes about 670 gamma-chain clones, around half of them seen just once. Genomic DNA came from ten approximately 4.8-µm formalin-fixed paraffin-embedded scrolls per case. Sequenced: a duodenal biopsy. These receptors all come from a human donor with celiac disease.

This chain links TRGV8 with TRGJ1 or TRGJ2. V shed 9 bases and J 4 bases; nucleotides not matched to a gene: 9. The CDR3 spans 12 residues. From germline, CDR1 is VENAVY and CDR2 YDSYNSRV. CDR3 amino acids: CATPPNYYKKLF. CDR3 coding DNA: TGTGCCACCCCCCCCAACTATTATAAGAAACTCTTT.

The V and J genes are TRGV3 and TRGJ1 or TRGJ2. The CDR3 totals 13 residues. Looked up from germline, CDR1 is VTNTFY and CDR2 is YDVSTARD (reference sequence). J gave up 8 bases and V 3 bases, and 10 bases lay outside the gene matches. The CDR3 protein is CATWDGGIDKKLF. In nucleotides, the CDR3 is TGTGCCACCTGGGACGGGGGTATTGATAAGAAACTCTTT.

Note on this clone: An end of the junction differs from the germline gene, which may be a read error. This chain connects TRGV11 to TRGJ1 or TRGJ2. TRGV11 is flagged as an ORF with uncertain function. The CDR3 runs 11 residues. The CDR3 reads CACLIIYKKLF. The CDR3, as DNA: TGTGCCTGCTTGATTATTTATAAGAAACTCTTT.